The next 32 T cell receptor beta chains were all read from a single sample in a study of blood T cell repertoires in COVID-19. TCRdb keeps only in-frame clones here, not all; method: immunoSEQ multiplex PCR. Here the sample spans about 200,000 clones, around 87% being singletons. Sequenced: PBMCs or T cells enriched from blood (not recorded which). The receptors come from a woman aged 40 to 55 in a cohort exposed to, infected with or recovered from COVID-19 (not recorded which).

J is TRBJ2-1 and V is TRBV13; 10 bases map to TRBD1. The CDR3 is 16 amino acids. With 1 base clipped from V and 6 bases from J, the junction kept 6 bases outside the gene matches. CDR1 and CDR2 (germline): PRHDT, FYEKMQ (reference sequence). The CDR3 coding sequence is TGTGCCAGCAGCTTAGAGACAGGGGGCCGGGGCAATGAGCAGTTCTTC. Translation: CASSLETGGRGNEQFF.

This chain joins TRBV5-1 and TRBJ2-7; TRBD2 agrees at 12 bases. The germline CDR1 and CDR2 sequences are SGHRS and YFSETQ. This CDR3 region has 15 residues. V was pared by 3 bases and J by 3 bases, with 4 bases of the junction left unmatched. This CDR3 is CASSWTSGTIYEQYF. In DNA, the CDR3 is TGCGCCAGCAGCTGGACTAGCGGGACGATCTACGAGCAGTACTTC.

V gene TRBV5-1 combines with J gene TRBJ2-3; 14 bases map to TRBD2. CDR1 is SGHRS, CDR2 YFSETQ, per germline. The length of the CDR3 is 18 residues. The J segment lost 5 bases and the V segment lost 5 bases, leaving 13 bases of the junction unmatched. The CDR3 protein is CASSHSGTSGSLGDTQYF. The CDR3 DNA reads as TGCGCCAGCAGTCATAGCGGGACTAGCGGGAGTTTAGGAGATACGCAGTATTTT.

The chain is built from TRBV27 and TRBJ2-2; 10 nucleotides line up with TRBD2. The CDR3 consists of 15 residues. CDR1 and CDR2 from the germline V gene are MNHEY and SMNVEV (reference sequence). J was trimmed by 6 bases and V by 3 bases; bases with no gene match: 4. The CDR3 sequence is CASSLISGRAGELFF. The CDR3 nucleotides are TGTGCCAGCAGTTTGATAAGCGGGAGGGCCGGGGAGCTGTTTTTT.

The V and J genes are TRBV11-2 and TRBJ2-3, with 7 bases identical to TRBD1. Germline values: CDR1 SGHAT, CDR2 FQNNGV. V lost 5 bases to trimming and J lost 5 bases; unmatched junction nucleotides: 10. The CDR3 consists of 15 residues. The CDR3 sequence is CASSIDITGEDTQYF. The CDR3 DNA reads as TGTGCCAGCAGCATCGACATAACAGGGGAAGATACGCAGTATTTT.

V is TRBV6-9 and J is TRBJ2-5; D possibly corresponds to TRBD1 (7 bases). Trimming took 7 bases from V and 4 from J, leaving 13 bases between them. Germline-derived CDR1 and CDR2 are MNHGY and SVAAGI. CDR3 length: 13 residues. The CDR3 loop is CASKTGRGETQYF. The CDR3 nucleotides read TGTGCCAGCAAGACAGGGCGGGGAGAGACCCAGTACTTC.

This clone appeared a few times. The chain combines TRBV3-1 (or the pseudogene TRBV3-2) with TRBJ2-7; 14 bases line up with TRBD2. There are 16 residues in the CDR3. V gave up 6 bases and J gave up 4 bases; unmatched junction bases: 8. Per germline, CDR1 LGHDT and CDR2 YNNKEL (reference sequence). The CDR3 DNA follows: TGTGCCAGCAGGCTGGGACTAGCGGGGGCTCAATACGAGCAGTACTTC. It specifies CASRLGLAGAQYEQYF.

The chain is built from TRBV13 and TRBJ1-2; unclear D gene. Trimming took 8 bases from V and 5 from J, leaving 15 bases between them. CDR1 is PRHDT and CDR2 is FYEKMQ in the germline V gene (reference sequence). The CDR3 covers 13 residues. The CDR3 DNA reads TGTGCCAGCCTGCCGGGAGACCCTTATGGCTACACCTTC. Its translation: CASLPGDPYGYTF.

Only one count was recorded for this clone. The V and J genes are TRBV3-1 (or the pseudogene TRBV3-2) and TRBJ1-2, with D possibly TRBD1 on 5 matching bases. CDR1 and CDR2 (germline): LGHDT, YNNKEL (reference sequence). The CDR3 contains 14 residues. Trimming stripped 0 bases from V and 6 bases from J, with 11 bases between. The CDR3 region is CASSQDRASNGYTF. The CDR3 DNA follows: TGTGCCAGCAGCCAAGACAGGGCCTCGAATGGCTACACCTTC.

J is TRBJ1-5 and V is TRBV24-1, with TRBD1 matching 11 bases. The ends lost 3 bases at V and 4 bases at J; junction bases unmatched: 10. This CDR3 is built from 18 residues. Germline lookup yields CDR1 KGHDR and CDR2 SFDVKD. The CDR3 sequence: CATSDPSRDRGINQPQHF. The CDR3 DNA reads TGTGCCACCAGTGATCCATCCCGGGACAGGGGGATAAATCAGCCCCAGCATTTT.

The rearrangement links TRBV19 to TRBJ2-7; 13 bases line up with TRBD2. V dropped 3 bases and J dropped 7; count of bases not matched to a gene: 6. Per germline, CDR1 LNHDA and CDR2 SQIVND (reference sequence). CDR3 length: 15 amino acids. CDR3 nucleotides: TGTGCCAGTAGTATTGGGACTAGCGGGATTGGGGAGCAGTACTTC. The encoded protein is CASSIGTSGIGEQYF.

This rearrangement joins TRBV13 to TRBJ1-2, with D possibly TRBD1 on 6 matching bases. The CDR3 is made up of 18 amino acids. Trimming removed 0 bases at V and 4 bases at J, with 21 bases between. The germline V gene has CDR1 PRHDT and CDR2 FYEKMQ (reference sequence). CDR3 in amino acids: CASSLGRRAGGRAYGYTF. The CDR3 DNA follows: TGTGCCAGCAGCTTAGGCAGGAGGGCCGGGGGGCGCGCCTATGGCTACACCTTC.

The chain couples TRBV25-1 to TRBJ2-1; 7 bases map to TRBD2. The CDR3 sequence is 16 residues long. Germline V gene lookup returns CDR1 MGHDK and CDR2 SYGVNS. Trimming took 4 bases from V and 3 from J; bases not matched to a gene: 9. CDR3 sequence (DNA): TGTGCCAGCAGTGGAGCTGCTGGCGGGGGCTACAATGAGCAGTTCTTC. It specifies CASSGAAGGGYNEQFF.

This clone has just one count. The CDR3 sequence: CASRMTSGRAGNEQFF. CDR3 nucleotides: TGCGCCAGCAGGATGACTAGCGGGAGGGCCGGGAATGAGCAGTTCTTC. V and J are TRBV5-1 and TRBJ2-1; 14 bases map to TRBD2. Germline V gene data show CDR1 as SGHRS and CDR2 as YFSETQ. V shed 5 bases, J shed 7 bases, and the junction held 8 bases outside the gene matches. This CDR3 has 16 residues.

The V and J genes are TRBV21-1 and TRBJ2-7; the D call of TRBD2 is as the table states it, not checked on the DNA. TRBV21-1 is deemed a pseudogene. The CDR3 is 16 residues long. The CDR3 DNA is TGTGCCAGCAGCAAAGGGGGCCAGCGGGAGGGCTACGAGCAGTACTTC. Protein sequence: CASSKGGQREGYEQYF.

This clone was observed a single time. The rearrangement joins TRBV5-6 to TRBJ2-6, with TRBD1 matching over 7 bases. This CDR3 contains 19 residues. The ends lost 0 bases at V and 0 bases at J; junction bases unmatched: 9. CDR1 is SGHDT, CDR2 YYEEEE, per germline. The CDR3 nucleotides are TGTGCCAGCAGCTTGGTAGGGGGCACCTTCCTCTCTGGGGCCAACGTCCTGACTTTC. Translating it yields CASSLVGGTFLSGANVLTF.

The chain uses TRBV5-4 and TRBJ1-1; D is undetermined. The CDR3 has 13 residues. Trimming pared 0 bases from V and 3 bases from J, leaving 6 bases between. Germline V CDR1 and CDR2: SGHNT, YYREEE (reference sequence). The CDR3 region is CASSLVIDTEAFF. As DNA, the CDR3 is TGTGCCAGCAGCTTGGTCATTGACACTGAAGCTTTCTTT.

This clone was recorded once. This rearrangement joins TRBV11-2 to TRBJ2-7; weak D call: TRBD2 (6 bases). V lost 7 bases and J 2 bases, leaving 15 bases between the germline ends. CDR3 length: 14 residues. Germline-derived CDR1 and CDR2 are SGHAT and FQNNGV. The CDR3 DNA is TGTGCCAGCACTCCCTCCGGGACTCCCTACGAGCAGTACTTC. Translating it yields CASTPSGTPYEQYF.

The V gene is TRBV7-9, the J gene TRBJ2-7, with 7 bases that match TRBD1. The CDR3 totals 13 residues. Germline V CDR1 and CDR2: SEHNR, FQNEAQ (reference sequence). The J segment lost 7 bases and the V segment lost 3 bases, leaving 6 bases of the junction unmatched. CDR3 sequence (DNA): TGTGCCAGCAGCTTTGGGGCAGGGGGTGAGCAGTACTTC. Translation: CASSFGAGGEQYF.

The V and J genes are TRBV4-2 and TRBJ2-1; 11 nucleotides agree with TRBD1. Germline assignment: CDR1 LGHNA and CDR2 YNFKEQ. V gave up 3 bases and J gave up 9 bases; unmatched junction bases: 16. The CDR3 has 18 residues. The CDR3 bases are TGTGCCAGCAGCCAGGGACCCGGGACAGGGGGGACCCTGGGTGAGCAGTTCTTC. Amino acid sequence: CASSQGPGTGGTLGEQFF.

V is TRBV7-8 and J is TRBJ1-1; a weak D match, TRBD1 (5 bases). Germline-derived CDR1 and CDR2 are SGHVS and FQNEAQ. CDR3 length: 14 amino acids. V lost 6 bases and J 4 bases, leaving 15 bases between the germline ends. DNA for the CDR3: TGTGCCAGCAGTCTAATGGGGGAGGTCACTGAAGCTTTCTTT. It specifies CASSLMGEVTEAFF. The full variable domain, its missing parts supplied by reference TRBV7-8 and TRBJ1-1, is GAGVSQSPRYKVAKRGQDVALRCDPISGHVSLFWYQQALGQGPEFLTYFQNEAQLDKSGLPSDRFFAERPEGSVSTLKIQRTQQEDSAVYLCASSLMGEVTEAFFGQGTRLTVV.

The CDR3 bases are TGTGCCAGCACCGAGGGACAGGGCCTCTCCTACGAGCAGTACTTC. Protein: CASTEGQGLSYEQYF. V gene TRBV7-8 combines with J gene TRBJ2-7, with TRBD1 identical over 9 bases. V dropped 7 bases and J dropped 0; count of bases not matched to a gene: 7. CDR1 and CDR2 from the germline V gene are SGHVS and FQNEAQ. This CDR3 has 15 residues.

CDR3 sequence: CASSLGSGPYEQYF. CDR3 nucleotides: TGTGCCAGCAGCTTAGGTAGCGGTCCCTACGAGCAGTACTTC. This chain joins TRBV7-9 and TRBJ2-7; D may be TRBD2 (6 bases). Trimming left V 1 base short and J 2 bases short, with 9 bases between. The germline V gene encodes CDR1 SEHNR and CDR2 FQNEAQ (reference sequence). The length of the CDR3 is 14 residues.

This chain connects TRBV5-4 to TRBJ2-7; 9 bases line up with TRBD2. Trimming removed 1 base from V and 1 base from J; junction bases left unmatched: 6. The CDR3 consists of 16 residues. Per germline, CDR1 SGHNT and CDR2 YYREEE (reference sequence). CDR3 nucleotides: TGTGCCAGCAGCTTGTACTTAGCGGGGGCTTCCTACGAGCAGTACTTC. Translating it yields CASSLYLAGASYEQYF.

The chain links TRBV10-3 to TRBJ2-1, with 12 positions matching TRBD2. CDR3 size: 17 residues. Germline CDR1 ENHRY, CDR2 SYGVKD. Losses at the gene ends were 3 bases for V and 9 bases for J; bases not matched to a gene: 12. The CDR3 nucleotides read TGTGCCATCAGTGAAGTTAGGGCTAGCGGGGGGGTATTTGAGCAGTTCTTC. It yields the protein CAISEVRASGGVFEQFF.

This clone was found once. The chain carries TRBV6-4 and TRBJ1-5; D might be TRBD1 (5 bases). Germline values: CDR1 MRHNA, CDR2 SNTAGT. The CDR3 is 14 residues long. The V end lost 3 bases, the J end lost 2 bases, and 8 bases lay between the germline ends. As DNA, the CDR3 is TGTGCCAGCAGTGAAAAAGGGGGCAATCAGCCCCAGCATTTT. Translation: CASSEKGGNQPQHF.

The rearrangement uses TRBV28 and TRBJ2-7; D perhaps matches TRBD2 (5 bases). The length of the CDR3 is 14 residues. Germline lookup yields CDR1 MDHEN and CDR2 SYDVKM. V lost 6 bases to trimming and J lost 5 bases, with 17 bases between them. The CDR3: CASRSAPPSHEQYF. CDR3 bases: TGTGCCAGCAGGTCGGCACCCCCTAGCCACGAGCAGTACTTC. Drawing the rest from reference TRBV28 and TRBJ2-7, the complete variable domain is DVKVTQSSRYLVKRTGEKVFLECVQDMDHENMFWYRQDPGLGLRLIYFSYDVKMKEKGDIPEGYSVSREKKERFSLILESASTNQTSMYLCASRSAPPSHEQYFGPGTRLTVT.

The V gene is TRBV9, the J gene TRBJ2-1, with 11 positions matching TRBD2. J gave up 7 bases and V 3 bases, and 12 bases lay outside the gene matches. CDR3 length equals 17 residues. CDR1 and CDR2 (germline): SGDLS, YYNGEE. CDR3 DNA: TGTGCCAGCAGCGGATTAGCGGGAGGGCACCGGAGGAATGAGCAGTTCTTC. This codes for CASSGLAGGHRRNEQFF.

This clone was seen only once. The V call is TRBV3-1 (or the pseudogene TRBV3-2), the J call TRBJ2-1, with 9 bases that match TRBD2. Per the germline V gene, CDR1 is LGHDT and CDR2 is YNNKEL (reference sequence). The J segment lost 12 bases and the V segment lost 4 bases, leaving 4 bases of the junction unmatched. The CDR3 length is 12 residues. CDR3 sequence: CASSPRLAVQFF. The CDR3 DNA reads as TGTGCCAGCAGCCCAAGACTAGCGGTGCAGTTCTTC.

This clone has a count of ten or more. The chain joins TRBV20-1 to TRBJ2-2; 8 bases fit TRBD1. V gave up 6 bases and J gave up 14 bases; unmatched junction bases: 8. CDR1 and CDR2 (germline): DFQATT, SNEGSKA (reference sequence). CDR3 length equals 11 residues. The CDR3 loop is CSAAGTGELFF. In DNA, the CDR3 is TGCAGTGCGGCCGGGACAGGAGAACTGTTTTTT.

The gene calls are TRBV24-1 and TRBJ2-3, with 9 bases aligning to TRBD1. The CDR3 totals 17 residues. Germline CDR1 and CDR2: KGHDR and SFDVKD. The V gene end was trimmed by 4 bases and the J gene end by 1 base; junction bases not matched to a gene: 8. CDR3 amino acids: CATSDPDRGYGTDTQYF. The DNA of the CDR3 is TGTGCCACCAGTGACCCCGACAGGGGGTACGGCACAGATACGCAGTATTTT.

The V call is TRBV4-2, the J call TRBJ2-4; possibly TRBD1 for D (5 bases). CDR3 length equals 13 residues. Germline CDR1 reads LGHNA; CDR2 reads YNFKEQ. V lost 1 base and J lost 10, with 11 bases in between. The chain's CDR3 is CASSQGGSGIQYF. CDR3 coding DNA: TGTGCCAGCAGCCAAGGGGGATCAGGGATTCAGTACTTC.